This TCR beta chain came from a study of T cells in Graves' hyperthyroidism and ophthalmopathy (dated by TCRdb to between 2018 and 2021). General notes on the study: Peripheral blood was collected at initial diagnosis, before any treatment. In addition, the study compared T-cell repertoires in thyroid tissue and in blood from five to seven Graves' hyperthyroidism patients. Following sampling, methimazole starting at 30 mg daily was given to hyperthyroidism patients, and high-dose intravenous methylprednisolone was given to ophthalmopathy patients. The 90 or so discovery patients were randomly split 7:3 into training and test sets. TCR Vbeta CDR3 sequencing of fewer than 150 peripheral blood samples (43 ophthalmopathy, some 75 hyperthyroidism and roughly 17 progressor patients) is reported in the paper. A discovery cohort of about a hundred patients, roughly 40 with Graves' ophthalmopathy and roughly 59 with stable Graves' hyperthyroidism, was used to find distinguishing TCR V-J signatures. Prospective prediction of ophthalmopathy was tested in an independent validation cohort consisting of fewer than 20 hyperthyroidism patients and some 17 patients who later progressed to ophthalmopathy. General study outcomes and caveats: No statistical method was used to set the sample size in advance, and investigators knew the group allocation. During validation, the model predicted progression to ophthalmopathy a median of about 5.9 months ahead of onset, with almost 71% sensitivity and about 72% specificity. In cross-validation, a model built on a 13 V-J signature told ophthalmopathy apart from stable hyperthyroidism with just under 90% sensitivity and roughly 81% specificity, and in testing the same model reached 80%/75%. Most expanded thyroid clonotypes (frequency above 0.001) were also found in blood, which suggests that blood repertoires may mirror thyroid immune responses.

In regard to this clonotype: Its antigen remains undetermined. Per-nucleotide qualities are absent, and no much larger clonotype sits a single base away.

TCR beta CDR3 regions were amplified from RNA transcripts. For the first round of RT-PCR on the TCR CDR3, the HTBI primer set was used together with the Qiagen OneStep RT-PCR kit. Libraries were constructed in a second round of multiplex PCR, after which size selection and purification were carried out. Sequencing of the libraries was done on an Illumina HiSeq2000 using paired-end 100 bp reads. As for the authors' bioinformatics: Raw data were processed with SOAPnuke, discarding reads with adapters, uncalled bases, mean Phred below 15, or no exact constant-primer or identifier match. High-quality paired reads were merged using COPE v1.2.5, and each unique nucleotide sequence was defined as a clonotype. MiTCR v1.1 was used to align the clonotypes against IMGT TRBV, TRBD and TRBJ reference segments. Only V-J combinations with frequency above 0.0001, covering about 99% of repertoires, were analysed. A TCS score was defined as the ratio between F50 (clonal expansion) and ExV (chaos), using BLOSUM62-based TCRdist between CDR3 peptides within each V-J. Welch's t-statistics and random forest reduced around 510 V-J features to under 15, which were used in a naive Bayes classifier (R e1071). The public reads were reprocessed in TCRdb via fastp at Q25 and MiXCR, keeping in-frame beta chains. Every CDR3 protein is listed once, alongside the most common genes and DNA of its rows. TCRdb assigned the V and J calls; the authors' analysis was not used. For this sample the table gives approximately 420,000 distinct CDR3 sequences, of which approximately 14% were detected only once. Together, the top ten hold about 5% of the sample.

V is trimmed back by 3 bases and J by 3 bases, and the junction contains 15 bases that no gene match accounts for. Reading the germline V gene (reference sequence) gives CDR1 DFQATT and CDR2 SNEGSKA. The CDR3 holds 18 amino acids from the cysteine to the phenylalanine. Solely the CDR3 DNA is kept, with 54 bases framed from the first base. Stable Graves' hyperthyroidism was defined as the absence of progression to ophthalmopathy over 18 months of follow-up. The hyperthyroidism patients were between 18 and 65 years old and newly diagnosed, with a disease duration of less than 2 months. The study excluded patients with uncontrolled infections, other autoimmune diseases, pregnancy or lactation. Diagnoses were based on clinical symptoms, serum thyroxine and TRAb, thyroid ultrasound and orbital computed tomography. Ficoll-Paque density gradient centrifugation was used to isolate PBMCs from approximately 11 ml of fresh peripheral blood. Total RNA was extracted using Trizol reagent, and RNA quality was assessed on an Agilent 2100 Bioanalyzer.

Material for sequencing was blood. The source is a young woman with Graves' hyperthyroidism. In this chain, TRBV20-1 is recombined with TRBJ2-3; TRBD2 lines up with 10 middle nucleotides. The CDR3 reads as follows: CSARRPGESGRATDTQYF. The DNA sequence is TGCAGTGCTAGGCGTCCGGGGGAAAGCGGGAGGGCAACAGATACGCAGTATTTT.